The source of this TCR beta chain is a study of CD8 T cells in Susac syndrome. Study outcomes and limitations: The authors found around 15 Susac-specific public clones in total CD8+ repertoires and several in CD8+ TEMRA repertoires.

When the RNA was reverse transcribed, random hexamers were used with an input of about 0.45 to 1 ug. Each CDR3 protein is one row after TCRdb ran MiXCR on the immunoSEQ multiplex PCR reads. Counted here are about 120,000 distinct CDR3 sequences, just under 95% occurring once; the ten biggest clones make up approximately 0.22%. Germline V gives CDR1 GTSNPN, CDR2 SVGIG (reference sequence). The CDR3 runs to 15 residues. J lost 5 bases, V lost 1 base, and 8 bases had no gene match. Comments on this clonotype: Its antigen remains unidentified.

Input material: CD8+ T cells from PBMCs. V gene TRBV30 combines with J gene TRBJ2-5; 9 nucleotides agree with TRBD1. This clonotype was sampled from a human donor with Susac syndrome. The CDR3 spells CAWSEGQGLQETQYF. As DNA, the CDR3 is TGTGCCTGGAGTGAGGGACAGGGTCTCCAGGAGACCCAGTACTTC.